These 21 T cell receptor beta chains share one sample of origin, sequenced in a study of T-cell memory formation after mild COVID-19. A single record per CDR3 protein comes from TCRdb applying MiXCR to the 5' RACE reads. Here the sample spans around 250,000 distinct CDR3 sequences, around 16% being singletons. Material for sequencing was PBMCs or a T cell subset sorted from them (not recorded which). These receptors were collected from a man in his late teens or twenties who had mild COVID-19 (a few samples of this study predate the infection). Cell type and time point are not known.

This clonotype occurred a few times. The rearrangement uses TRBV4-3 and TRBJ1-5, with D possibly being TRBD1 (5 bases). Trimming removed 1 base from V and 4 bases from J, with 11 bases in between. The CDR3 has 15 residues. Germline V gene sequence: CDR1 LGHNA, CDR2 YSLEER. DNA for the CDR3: TGCGCCAGCAGCCAAGGGGTGGGGGGGAATCAGCCCCAGCATTTT. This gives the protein CASSQGVGGNQPQHF.

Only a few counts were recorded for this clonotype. The CDR3 DNA sequence: TGTGCCAGCAGCCCAACCTGGGGGGGAGGCACAGATACGCAGTATTTT. Its translation: CASSPTWGGGTDTQYF. The V and J genes are TRBV9 and TRBJ2-3, with 7 bases that match TRBD2. With 4 bases clipped from V and 1 base from J, the junction kept 9 bases outside the gene matches. Germline V gene data show CDR1 as SGDLS and CDR2 as YYNGEE. The CDR3 loop spans 16 amino acids.

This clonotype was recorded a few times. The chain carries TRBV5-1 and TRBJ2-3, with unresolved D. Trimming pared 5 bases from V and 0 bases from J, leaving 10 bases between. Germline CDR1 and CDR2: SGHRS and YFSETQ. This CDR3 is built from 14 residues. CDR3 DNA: TGCGCCAGCAGGGGGTTGGTCAGCACAGATACGCAGTATTTT. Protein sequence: CASRGLVSTDTQYF.

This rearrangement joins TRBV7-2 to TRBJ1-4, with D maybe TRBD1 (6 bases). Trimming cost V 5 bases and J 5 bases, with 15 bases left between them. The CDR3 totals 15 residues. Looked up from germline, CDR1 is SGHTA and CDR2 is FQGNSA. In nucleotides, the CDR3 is TGTGCCAGCAGCGAACGGGGGGGCAGGAATGAAAAACTGTTTTTT. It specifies CASSERGGRNEKLFF. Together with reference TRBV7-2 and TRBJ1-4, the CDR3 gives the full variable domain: GAGVSQSPSNKVTEKGKDVELRCDPISGHTALYWYRQSLGQGLEFLIYFQGNSAPDKSGLPSDRFSAERTGGSVSTLTIQRTQQEDSAVYLCASSERGGRNEKLFFGSGTQLSVL.

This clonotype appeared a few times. The CDR3 spells CASSPDRGPYQPQHF. The CDR3 DNA reads as TGTGCCAGCAGTCCGGACAGGGGGCCATATCAGCCCCAGCATTTT. V usage is TRBV12-3 or TRBV12-4 and J usage is TRBJ1-5; 11 bases map to TRBD1. The ends lost 5 bases at V and 5 bases at J; junction bases unmatched: 5. This CDR3 contains 15 residues.

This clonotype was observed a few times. The CDR3 DNA follows: TGCGCCAGCAGCTTGGACGGCCAGGGGGCGGAAGGCTACACCTTC. Translating it yields CASSLDGQGAEGYTF. The chain has TRBV5-1 and TRBJ1-2; 8 bases line up with TRBD1. Germline values: CDR1 SGHRS, CDR2 YFSETQ. The junction had 9 bases not matched to a gene; V was cut back by 0 bases and J by 8 bases. CDR3 size: 15 residues.

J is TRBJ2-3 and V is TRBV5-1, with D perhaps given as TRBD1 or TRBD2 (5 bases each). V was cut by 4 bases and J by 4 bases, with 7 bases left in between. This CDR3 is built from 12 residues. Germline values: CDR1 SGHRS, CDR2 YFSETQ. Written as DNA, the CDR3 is TGCGCCAGCAGCGGGGGACCAGATACGCAGTATTTT. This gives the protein CASSGGPDTQYF. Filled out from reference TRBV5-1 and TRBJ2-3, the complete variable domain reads KAGVTQTPRYLIKTRGQQVTLSCSPISGHRSVSWYQQTPGQGLQFLFEYFSETQRNKGNFPGRFSGRQFSNSRSEMNVSTLELGDSALYLCASSGGPDTQYFGPGTRLTVL.

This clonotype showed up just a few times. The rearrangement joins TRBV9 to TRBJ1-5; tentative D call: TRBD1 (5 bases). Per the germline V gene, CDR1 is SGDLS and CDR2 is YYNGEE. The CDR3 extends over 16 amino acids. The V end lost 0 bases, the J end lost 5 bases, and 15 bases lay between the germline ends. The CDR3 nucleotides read TGTGCCAGCAGCGTAGCTGCGGGGGTAGGGGATCAGCCCCAGCATTTT. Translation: CASSVAAGVGDQPQHF.

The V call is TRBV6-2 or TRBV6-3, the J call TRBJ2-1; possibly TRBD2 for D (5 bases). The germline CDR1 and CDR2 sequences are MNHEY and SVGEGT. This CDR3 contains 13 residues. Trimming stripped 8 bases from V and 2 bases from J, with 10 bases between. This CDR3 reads CASGGAAYNEQFF. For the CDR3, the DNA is TGTGCCAGCGGTGGAGCGGCCTACAATGAGCAGTTCTTC.

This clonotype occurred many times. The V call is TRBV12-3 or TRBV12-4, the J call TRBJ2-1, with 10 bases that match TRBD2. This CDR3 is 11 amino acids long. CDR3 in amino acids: CATSGYNEQFF. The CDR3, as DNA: TGTGCGACTAGCGGGTACAATGAGCAGTTCTTC.

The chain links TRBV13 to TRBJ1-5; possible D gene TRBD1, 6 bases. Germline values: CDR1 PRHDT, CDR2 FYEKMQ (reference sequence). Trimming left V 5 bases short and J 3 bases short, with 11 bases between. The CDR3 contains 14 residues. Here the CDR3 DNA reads TGTGCCAGCAGCCAGGGGACGGCCAATCAGCCCCAGCATTTT. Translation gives CASSQGTANQPQHF. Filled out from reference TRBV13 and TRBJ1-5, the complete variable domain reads AAGVIQSPRHLIKEKRETATLKCYPIPRHDTVYWYQQGPGQDPQFLISFYEKMQSDKGSIPDRFSAQQFSDYHSELNMSSLELGDSALYFCASSQGTANQPQHFGDGTRLSIL.

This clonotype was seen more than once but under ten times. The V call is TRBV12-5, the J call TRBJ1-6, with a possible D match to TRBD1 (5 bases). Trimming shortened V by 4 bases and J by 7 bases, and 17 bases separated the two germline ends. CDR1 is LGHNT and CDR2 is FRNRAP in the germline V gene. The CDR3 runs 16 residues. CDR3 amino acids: CASGWGRSGGNSPLHF. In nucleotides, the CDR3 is TGTGCTAGTGGTTGGGGACGTTCGGGCGGAAATTCACCCCTCCACTTT.

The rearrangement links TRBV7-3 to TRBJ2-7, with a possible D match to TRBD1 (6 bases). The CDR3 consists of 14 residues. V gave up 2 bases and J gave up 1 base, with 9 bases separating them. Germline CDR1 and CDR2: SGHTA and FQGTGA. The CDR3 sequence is CASSLGDTSYEQYF. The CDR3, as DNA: TGTGCCAGCAGCTTAGGGGACACGTCCTACGAGCAGTACTTC.

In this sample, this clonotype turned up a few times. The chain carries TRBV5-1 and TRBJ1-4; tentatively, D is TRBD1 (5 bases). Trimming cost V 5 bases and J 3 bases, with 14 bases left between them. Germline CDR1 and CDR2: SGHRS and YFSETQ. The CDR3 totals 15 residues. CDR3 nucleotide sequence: TGCGCCAGCAGACTAACGACAGTTCCTAATGAAAAACTGTTTTTT. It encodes CASRLTTVPNEKLFF. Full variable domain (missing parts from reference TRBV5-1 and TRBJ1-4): KAGVTQTPRYLIKTRGQQVTLSCSPISGHRSVSWYQQTPGQGLQFLFEYFSETQRNKGNFPGRFSGRQFSNSRSEMNVSTLELGDSALYLCASRLTTVPNEKLFFGSGTQLSVL.

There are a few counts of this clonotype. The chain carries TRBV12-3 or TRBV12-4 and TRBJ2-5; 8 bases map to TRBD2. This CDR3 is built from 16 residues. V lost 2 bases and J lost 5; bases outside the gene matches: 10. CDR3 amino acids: CASSLWASGSYETQYF. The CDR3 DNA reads TGTGCCAGCAGTTTATGGGCTAGCGGGTCCTATGAGACCCAGTACTTC.

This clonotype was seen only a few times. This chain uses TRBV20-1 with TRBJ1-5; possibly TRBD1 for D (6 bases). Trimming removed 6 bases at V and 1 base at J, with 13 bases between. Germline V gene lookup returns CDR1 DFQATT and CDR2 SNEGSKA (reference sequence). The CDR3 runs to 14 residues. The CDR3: CSATVDRSNQPQHF. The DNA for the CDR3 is TGCAGTGCCACTGTTGACAGGAGCAATCAGCCCCAGCATTTT.

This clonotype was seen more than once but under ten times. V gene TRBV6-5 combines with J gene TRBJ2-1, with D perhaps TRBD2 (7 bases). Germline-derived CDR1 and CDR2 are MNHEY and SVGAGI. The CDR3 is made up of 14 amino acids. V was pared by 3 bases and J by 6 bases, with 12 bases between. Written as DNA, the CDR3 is TGTGCCAGCAGTTATGGGGGGGCGCGCAATGAGCAGTTCTTC. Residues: CASSYGGARNEQFF.

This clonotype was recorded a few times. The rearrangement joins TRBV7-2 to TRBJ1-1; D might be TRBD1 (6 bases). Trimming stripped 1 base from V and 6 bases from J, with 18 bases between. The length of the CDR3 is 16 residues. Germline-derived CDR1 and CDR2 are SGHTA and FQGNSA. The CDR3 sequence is CASSLGGRGTFSEAFF. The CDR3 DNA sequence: TGTGCCAGCAGCTTAGGGGGGCGGGGAACCTTTTCTGAAGCTTTCTTT. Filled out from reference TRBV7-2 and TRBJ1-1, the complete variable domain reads GAGVSQSPSNKVTEKGKDVELRCDPISGHTALYWYRQSLGQGLEFLIYFQGNSAPDKSGLPSDRFSAERTGGSVSTLTIQRTQQEDSAVYLCASSLGGRGTFSEAFFGQGTRLTVV.

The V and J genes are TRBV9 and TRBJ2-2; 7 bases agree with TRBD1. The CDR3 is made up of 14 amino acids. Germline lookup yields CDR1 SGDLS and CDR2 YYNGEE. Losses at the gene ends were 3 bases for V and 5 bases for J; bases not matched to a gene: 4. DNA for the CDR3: TGTGCCAGCAGCGGTACAGGGGAGACCGGGGAGCTGTTTTTT. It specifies CASSGTGETGELFF.

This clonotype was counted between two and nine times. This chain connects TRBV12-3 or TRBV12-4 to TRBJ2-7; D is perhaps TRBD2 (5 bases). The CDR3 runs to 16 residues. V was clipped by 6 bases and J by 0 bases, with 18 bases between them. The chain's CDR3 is CASSPGVGKSSYEQYF. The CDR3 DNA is TGTGCCAGCAGCCCCGGGGTTGGGAAGAGCTCCTACGAGCAGTACTTC.

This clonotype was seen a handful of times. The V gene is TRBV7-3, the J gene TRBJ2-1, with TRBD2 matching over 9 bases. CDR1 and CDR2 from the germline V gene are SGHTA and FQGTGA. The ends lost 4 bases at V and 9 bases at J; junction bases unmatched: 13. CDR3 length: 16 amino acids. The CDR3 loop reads CASSSSGTSLLSEQFF. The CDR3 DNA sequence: TGTGCCAGCAGCTCTTCCGGGACTAGCTTGTTGAGTGAGCAGTTCTTC.